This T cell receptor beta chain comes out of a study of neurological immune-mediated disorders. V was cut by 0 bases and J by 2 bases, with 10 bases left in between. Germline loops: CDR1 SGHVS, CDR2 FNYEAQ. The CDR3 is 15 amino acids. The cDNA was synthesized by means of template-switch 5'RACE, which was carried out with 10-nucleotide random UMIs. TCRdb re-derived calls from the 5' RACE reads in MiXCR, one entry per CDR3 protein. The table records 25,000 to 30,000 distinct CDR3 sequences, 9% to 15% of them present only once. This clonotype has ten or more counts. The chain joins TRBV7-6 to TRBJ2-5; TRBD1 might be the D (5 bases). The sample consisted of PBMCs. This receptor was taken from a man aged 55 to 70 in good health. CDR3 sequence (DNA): TGTGCCAGCAGCTTAGCGCAGGGTCCTCAAGAGACCCAGTACTTC. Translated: CASSLAQGPQETQYF.